The 17 T cell receptor beta chains in this list originate from one sample, sequenced in a study of blood T cell repertoires in COVID-19. Libraries were prepared by immunoSEQ multiplex PCR; TCRdb keeps only in-frame clonotypes and omits some of them. The sample contains 200,000 to 250,000 clones, 87% of which appear only once. Source material: peripheral blood. All receptors come from a woman younger than 30 who had recovered from COVID-19.

The chain is built from TRBV29-1 and TRBJ2-3; 10 nucleotides line up with TRBD2. In germline, CDR1 is SQVTM, CDR2 ANQGSEA. Trimming took 6 bases from V and 2 from J; bases not matched to a gene: 11. The CDR3 length is 16 residues. The CDR3 region has the DNA TGCAGCGTGGCTGGGGAACTAGCGGGAAACACAGATACGCAGTATTTT. Translation gives CSVAGELAGNTDTQYF.

The chain carries TRBV30 and TRBJ2-3; TRBD2 matches 13 bases. The V gene end was trimmed by 3 bases and the J gene end by 6 bases; junction bases not matched to a gene: 6. From germline, CDR1 is GTSNPN and CDR2 SVGIG (reference sequence). The CDR3 sequence is 15 residues long. In DNA form, the CDR3 reads TGTGCCTGGAGCGGACTAGCGGGGGCTCGGGATACGCAGTATTTT. As protein: CAWSGLAGARDTQYF.

The genes are TRBV29-1 and TRBJ2-1, with no clear D. V lost 5 bases, J lost 2 bases, and 4 bases lay in between. CDR1 is SQVTM, CDR2 ANQGSEA, per germline. The CDR3 has 11 residues. The DNA for the CDR3 is TGCAGCGTTATCACCTACAATGAGCAGTTCTTC. Translation gives CSVITYNEQFF.

The rearrangement links TRBV15 to TRBJ1-2, with unresolved D. Per germline, CDR1 LNHNV and CDR2 YYDKDF (reference sequence). The CDR3 length is 12 residues. V dropped 8 bases and J dropped 0 bases, with 7 bases sitting between them. The DNA of the CDR3 is TGTGCCACCGGGCAAGCTAACTATGGCTACACCTTC. This translates into CATGQANYGYTF.

The chain combines TRBV10-2 with TRBJ1-2, with D unclear. The V end lost 4 bases, the J end lost 7 bases, and 13 bases lay between the germline ends. Germline V gene lookup returns CDR1 WSHSY and CDR2 SAAADI. This CDR3 comprises 13 residues. The CDR3 coding sequence is TGCGCCAGCAGTGGGCCAGGAGGGTCTGGCTACACCTTC. This sequence encodes CASSGPGGSGYTF.

This clone showed up just a few times. V usage is TRBV11-3 and J usage is TRBJ2-3; 7 nucleotides align to TRBD1. CDR3 length: 14 residues. Germline V gene data show CDR1 as SGHNT and CDR2 as YENEEA. The trim removed 3 bases at V and 4 bases at J, leaving 4 bases unmatched. The CDR3 DNA reads as TGTGCCAGCAGCTTTCGAGGGGGCCCAGATACGCAGTATTTT. Amino acid sequence: CASSFRGGPDTQYF.

This clone was detected once. The chain joins TRBV7-2 to TRBJ1-1; TRBD1 is a possible D gene (5 bases). The germline V and J ends were trimmed by 3 bases and 10 bases, with 24 bases remaining between them. The V gene's germline CDR1 is SGHTA and CDR2 FQGNSA. This CDR3 comprises 16 residues. The CDR3 spells CASSFIAGTVTSRAFF. In nucleotides, the CDR3 is TGTGCCAGCAGCTTTATAGCGGGGACTGTTACTTCGAGAGCTTTCTTT.

This clone was seen once. The rearrangement links TRBV27 to TRBJ2-1, with D perhaps TRBD2 (7 bases). The CDR3 consists of 14 residues. V shed 2 bases and J shed 8 bases, with 13 bases lying between them. Germline CDR1 is MNHEY and CDR2 is SMNVEV (reference sequence). For the CDR3, the DNA is TGTGCCAGCAGTTTAGATGGGGGGGCCGATGAGCAGTTCTTC. Encoded protein: CASSLDGGADEQFF.

CDR3 region: CAWAPGVNTEAFF. CDR3 sequence (DNA): TGTGCCTGGGCGCCGGGGGTGAACACTGAAGCTTTCTTT. The chain joins TRBV30 to TRBJ1-1; the D gene is possibly TRBD1 (5 bases). V was trimmed by 5 bases and J by 0 bases, leaving 10 bases between them. The length of the CDR3 is 13 residues. Germline-derived CDR1 and CDR2 are GTSNPN and SVGIG (reference sequence).

The rearrangement uses TRBV6-4 and TRBJ2-2; 9 bases fit TRBD1. The V and J ends lost 4 bases and 5 bases, in that order; junction bases with no gene match: 2. CDR1 and CDR2 (germline): MRHNA, SNTAGT. The CDR3 runs 14 residues. The CDR3 sequence: CASSAGTGTGELFF. The CDR3 coding sequence is TGTGCCAGCAGTGCCGGGACAGGGACCGGGGAGCTGTTTTTT.

The chain is built from TRBV4-1 and TRBJ1-1; 7 bases are a match to TRBD1. Germline loops: CDR1 MGHRA, CDR2 YSYEKL. J was trimmed by 0 bases and V by 2 bases; bases with no gene match: 9. The CDR3 runs 17 residues. The CDR3 bases are TGCGCCAGCAGCCAAACCCCCTGGACAGGACTGAACACTGAAGCTTTCTTT. As protein: CASSQTPWTGLNTEAFF.

This chain joins TRBV7-3 and TRBJ2-2; 9 bases are shared with TRBD2. This CDR3 is built from 17 residues. The V gene end was trimmed by 4 bases and the J gene end by 5 bases; junction bases not matched to a gene: 11. The germline V gene has CDR1 SGHTA and CDR2 FQGTGA. The CDR3 DNA is TGTGCCAGCAGCTCAAAAATAGCGGGAGCCGGGACCGGGGAGCTGTTTTTT. Protein sequence: CASSSKIAGAGTGELFF.

V gene TRBV19 combines with J gene TRBJ2-2; D gene unclear. The length of the CDR3 is 14 residues. From germline, CDR1 is LNHDA and CDR2 SQIVND (reference sequence). V gave up 9 bases and J gave up 5 bases, with 16 bases separating them. The DNA of the CDR3 is TGTGCCAGCTTCAAACCCTCCAGGACCGGGGAGCTGTTTTTT. Its protein is CASFKPSRTGELFF.

This clone occurred a few times. V usage is TRBV19 and J usage is TRBJ1-1; D gene ambiguous. Germline V lookup: CDR1 LNHDA, CDR2 SQIVND (reference sequence). V lost 7 bases and J lost 0, with 21 bases in between. The CDR3 is 17 amino acids. CDR3 protein: CASTLGRTSRMNTEAFF. The CDR3 coding sequence is TGTGCCAGTACCTTAGGGCGGACTTCAAGAATGAACACTGAAGCTTTCTTT.

This clone was seen more than once but under ten times. The rearrangement joins TRBV7-9 to TRBJ2-7; 7 bases align to TRBD2. In germline, CDR1 is SEHNR, CDR2 FQNEAQ (reference sequence). The CDR3 runs to 14 residues. V dropped 2 bases and J dropped 3; count of bases not matched to a gene: 4. CDR3 nucleotides: TGTGCCAGCAGCTTACGGGAGGCGAACTACGAGCAGTACTTC. Protein sequence: CASSLREANYEQYF.

The chain links TRBV11-2 to TRBJ2-7, with 7 bases lining up with TRBD2. Unmatched junction bases numbered 10, after V lost 5 bases and J lost 0 bases. This CDR3 has 16 amino acids. Germline-derived CDR1 and CDR2 are SGHAT and FQNNGV. In DNA form, the CDR3 reads TGTGCCAGCAGCCCCCGGACTAGGACTAGCTCCTACGAGCAGTACTTC. It yields the protein CASSPRTRTSSYEQYF. The entire variable domain, with the rest obtained from reference TRBV11-2 and TRBJ2-7, is as follows: EAGVAQSPRYKIIEKRQSVAFWCNPISGHATLYWYQQILGQGPKLLIQFQNNGVVDDSQLPKDRFSAERLKGVDSTLKIQPAKLEDSAVYLCASSPRTRTSSYEQYFGPGTRLTVT.

This rearrangement joins TRBV4-1 to TRBJ2-7, with 12 bases matching TRBD1. The CDR3 runs to 16 residues. Trimming removed 2 bases from V and 6 bases from J; junction bases left unmatched: 8. CDR1 and CDR2 from the germline V gene are MGHRA and YSYEKL. CDR3: CASSQRWGQGATEQYF. Written as DNA, the CDR3 is TGCGCCAGCAGCCAAAGGTGGGGACAGGGGGCGACCGAGCAGTACTTC.